This TCR beta chain derives from a study of control samples from healthy donors and cancer patients. The protocol was immunoSEQ multiplex PCR, while the TCRdb copy is restricted to in-frame clones and leaves out a portion. The table lists under 80,000 clones, roughly 93% of them singletons. V shed 4 bases, J shed 3 bases, and the junction held 6 bases outside the gene matches. CDR1 SGHRS and CDR2 YFSETQ come from the germline V gene. The CDR3 sequence is 14 residues long. The sample was PBMCs. The receptor comes from a woman aged 40 to 50 with lung cancer. The chain combines TRBV5-1 with TRBJ2-7; 8 positions agree with TRBD1. The chain's CDR3 is CASSTPGQGYEQYF. CDR3 DNA sequence: TGCGCCAGCAGCACCCCAGGACAGGGCTACGAGCAGTACTTC.